The 10 T cell receptor beta chains below come from one sample, sequenced in a study of beta chain features in type 1 diabetes. As every portion of the isolated RNA was reverse transcribed, the sequencing read expressed TCRB transcripts. Sequenced by immunoSEQ multiplex PCR; TCRdb stores in-frame clones only, minus some. The profile shows 120,000 to 150,000 clones, less than 10% of them singletons. The specimen was central memory CD4+ T cells from blood. These receptors all come from a woman aged 40 to 55 in good health.

In this sample, this clone turned up a few times. The gene calls are TRBV21-1 and TRBJ1-2. TRBV21-1 is deemed a pseudogene. CDR3 length equals 16 residues. Written as DNA, the CDR3 is TGTGCCAGCAGCAAATATCGGGGGATGGGCGGCTATGGCTACACCTTC. It specifies CASSKYRGMGGYGYTF.

This sequence joins TRBV25-1 and TRBJ1-2, with 11 bases aligning to TRBD1. J lost 1 base, V lost 3 bases, and 1 base had no gene match. This CDR3 contains 15 residues. Per the germline V gene, CDR1 is MGHDK and CDR2 is SYGVNS. The CDR3 sequence is CASSEGTGGNYGYTF. CDR3 nucleotide sequence: TGTGCCAGCAGTGAGGGGACAGGGGGTAACTATGGCTACACCTTC.

V and J are TRBV6-5 and TRBJ2-7; TRBD1 matches 7 bases. Germline V lookup: CDR1 MNHEY, CDR2 SVGAGI. This CDR3 contains 11 residues. The trim removed 7 bases at V and 5 bases at J, leaving 2 bases unmatched. CDR3 coding DNA: TGTGCCAGCAAAGACAGGGACGAGCAGTACTTC. It encodes CASKDRDEQYF.

V gene TRBV10-3 combines with J gene TRBJ2-5; TRBD1 matches at 10 bases. Germline CDR1 reads ENHRY; CDR2 reads SYGVKD. This CDR3 has 15 amino acids. V shed 10 bases and J 2 bases; nucleotides not matched to a gene: 10. CDR3 DNA: TGTGCCACCCTAGTCGACAGGGGGCAGCAAGAGACCCAGTACTTC. Translating it yields CATLVDRGQQETQYF.

This chain connects TRBV21-1 to TRBJ2-7; the D call in the table, TRBD1, was not verified against the DNA. TRBV21-1 is termed a pseudogene. The CDR3 runs to 15 residues. The CDR3, as DNA: TGTGCCAGCAGCAAAGGGACGCGACAGAGAAACAAGCAGTACTTC. Translation gives CASSKGTRQRNKQYF.

This chain connects TRBV11-3 to TRBJ2-7, with 9 nucleotides matching TRBD2. CDR1 SGHNT and CDR2 YENEEA come from the germline V gene. CDR3 size: 14 residues. The ends lost 5 bases at V and 3 bases at J; junction bases unmatched: 5. In nucleotides, the CDR3 is TGTGCCAGCAGCCCGACGCGGGAGGGCTACGAGCAGTACTTC. Translation gives CASSPTREGYEQYF.

This clone was observed a handful of times. The rearrangement links TRBV10-3 to TRBJ2-3, with 8 bases lining up with TRBD1. The germline CDR1 and CDR2 sequences are ENHRY and SYGVKD. J lost 2 bases, V lost 4 bases, and 5 bases had no gene match. The CDR3 runs to 15 residues. CDR3 amino acids: CAISVATGATDTQYF. The CDR3 nucleotides are TGTGCCATCAGTGTAGCGACAGGGGCCACAGATACGCAGTATTTT.

This clone has more than one count but fewer than ten. One end of the junction varies from germline; a read error may be responsible. V is TRBV7-7 and J is TRBJ1-5; 8 bases fit TRBD1. The CDR3 has 16 amino acids. Germline V gene data show CDR1 as SSHAT and CDR2 as FNYEAQ (reference sequence). The CDR3 protein is CASSFNPGQGNQPQHF. Here the CDR3 DNA reads TGTGCTAGCAGCTTTAACCCGGGACAGGGCAATCAGCCCCAGCATTTT.

This clone was counted a few times. The chain joins TRBV4-2 to TRBJ2-1; a weak D match, TRBD1 (5 bases). Per germline, CDR1 LGHNA and CDR2 YNFKEQ. The CDR3 has 16 amino acids. V was clipped by 1 base and J by 0 bases, with 10 bases between them. The CDR3 bases are TGTGCCAGCAGCCAAGTCGGCAGGGCCTCCTACAATGAGCAGTTCTTC. Amino acids: CASSQVGRASYNEQFF.

The rearrangement uses TRBV4-3 and TRBJ2-3; TRBD1 matches at 9 bases. V shed 2 bases, J shed 0 bases, and the junction held 3 bases outside the gene matches. Germline V gene sequence: CDR1 LGHNA, CDR2 YSLEER. The CDR3 is 16 residues long. Here the CDR3 reads CASSQIGTGSTDTQYF. In DNA, the CDR3 is TGCGCCAGCAGCCAAATAGGGACAGGGAGCACAGATACGCAGTATTTT.